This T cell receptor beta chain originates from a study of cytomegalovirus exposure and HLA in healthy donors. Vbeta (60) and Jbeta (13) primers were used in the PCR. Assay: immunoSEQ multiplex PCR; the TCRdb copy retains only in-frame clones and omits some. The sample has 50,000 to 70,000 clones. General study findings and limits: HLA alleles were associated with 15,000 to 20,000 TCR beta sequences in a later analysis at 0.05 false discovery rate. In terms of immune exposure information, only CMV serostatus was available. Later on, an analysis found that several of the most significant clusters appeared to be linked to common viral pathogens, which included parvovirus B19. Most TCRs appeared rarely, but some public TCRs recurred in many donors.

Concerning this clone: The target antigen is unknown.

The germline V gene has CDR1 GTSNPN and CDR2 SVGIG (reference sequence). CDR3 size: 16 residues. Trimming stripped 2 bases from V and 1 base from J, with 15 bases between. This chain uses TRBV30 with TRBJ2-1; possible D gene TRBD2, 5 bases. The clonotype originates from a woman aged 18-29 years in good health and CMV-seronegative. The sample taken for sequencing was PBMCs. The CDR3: CAWSLRTSLSYNEQFF. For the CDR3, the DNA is TGTGCCTGGAGTCTTCGGACTTCCCTGTCCTACAATGAGCAGTTCTTC.